This T cell receptor (beta chain) was sequenced for a study of chemoradiotherapy in HPV16-positive cancers. Broader study findings: Candidate HPV-specific clones and E7-related TCR motifs grew in tumor during treatment. Only a couple of HPV16-positive patients supplied the functional HPV-specificity definition.

Samples were taken several times over chemoradiotherapy. TCRdb keeps only in-frame clones here, not all; method: immunoSEQ multiplex PCR. The sample includes approximately 8,000 clones, approximately 73% of them seen just once. In its sample, this clone was seen once. Its antigen is not identified. This CDR3 contains 13 residues. V was shortened by 4 bases and J by 5 bases, with 10 bases between the two germline ends. CDR1 and CDR2 (germline): SGDLS, YYNGEE. The chain carries TRBV9 and TRBJ2-1, with a weak D call TRBD2 (5 bases). Collection took place from a patient who underwent chemoradiotherapy. The receptor was derived from a human donor with HPV-associated anogenital cancer. The CDR3 coding sequence is TGTGCCAGCAGCCCACCCGGGGACAATGAGCAGTTCTTC. This codes for CASSPPGDNEQFF.